Below, 18 T cell receptor beta chains from the same sample are listed, as sequenced in a study of blood T cell repertoires in COVID-19. Only in-frame clones appear in the TCRdb table, and some are missing; sequencing was by immunoSEQ multiplex PCR. The sample carries more than 40,000 clones, around 87% recorded once. The sequencing input was PBMCs or T cells enriched from blood (not recorded which). These receptor sequences come from a woman aged 50 to 65 who had recovered from COVID-19.

There are a few counts of this clone. V and J are TRBV3-1 (or the pseudogene TRBV3-2) and TRBJ1-5, with 7 positions matching TRBD1. The CDR3 spans 13 residues. V trimming: 5 bases; J trimming: 7 bases; junction bases outside the gene matches: 5. Germline V gene sequence: CDR1 LGHDT, CDR2 YNNKEL (reference sequence). The CDR3: CASSAQGNQPQHF. CDR3 DNA: TGTGCCAGCAGCGCACAGGGGAACCAGCCCCAGCATTTT.

The chain combines TRBV5-1 with TRBJ2-5, with TRBD2 matching 7 bases. With 4 bases clipped from V and 7 bases from J, the junction kept 10 bases outside the gene matches. The CDR3 is 14 residues long. Per the germline V gene, CDR1 is SGHRS and CDR2 is YFSETQ. The CDR3 spells CASSPSGDSWTQYF. The CDR3 DNA reads TGCGCCAGCAGCCCAAGCGGGGATAGCTGGACCCAGTACTTC. Full variable domain (remainder filled in from reference TRBV5-1 and TRBJ2-5): KAGVTQTPRYLIKTRGQQVTLSCSPISGHRSVSWYQQTPGQGLQFLFEYFSETQRNKGNFPGRFSGRQFSNSRSEMNVSTLELGDSALYLCASSPSGDSWTQYFGPGTRLLVL.

This rearrangement joins TRBV3-1 (or the pseudogene TRBV3-2) to TRBJ2-3, with 8 positions matching TRBD1. The CDR3 spans 15 residues. With V trimmed by 4 bases and J by 6 bases, 9 bases remained unmatched. Germline CDR1 is LGHDT and CDR2 is YNNKEL (reference sequence). The CDR3 spells CASSLYSGGGDTQYF. In DNA, the CDR3 is TGTGCCAGCAGCCTATACTCAGGGGGCGGCGATACGCAGTATTTT.

V gene TRBV25-1 combines with J gene TRBJ2-7; D not certain. The V gene lost 2 bases and the J gene lost 4 bases, with 6 bases spanning the gap. CDR1 and CDR2 (germline): MGHDK, SYGVNS. There are 12 residues in the CDR3. The CDR3 region has the DNA TGTGCCAGCAGTGAAGCCGGGTACGAGCAGTACTTC. The encoded protein is CASSEAGYEQYF.

This clone was seen more than once but under ten times. The V call is TRBV6-2 or TRBV6-3, the J call TRBJ1-1, with D tentatively TRBD1 (5 bases). This CDR3 has 14 residues. From germline, CDR1 is MNHEY and CDR2 SVGEGT. V was shortened by 6 bases and J by 1 base, with 12 bases between the two germline ends. CDR3 coding DNA: TGTGCCAGCAGCCGCACCGGGGGGAACACTGAAGCTTTCTTT. Encoded protein: CASSRTGGNTEAFF.

V usage is TRBV28 and J usage is TRBJ2-7, with D possibly TRBD1 on 6 matching bases. CDR3 size: 12 residues. Looked up from germline, CDR1 is MDHEN and CDR2 is SYDVKM. The V end was cut by 5 bases, the J end by 3 bases, with 8 bases between. As DNA, the CDR3 is TGTGCCAGCAGTCAACAGGGCTACGAGCAGTACTTC. Its protein product is CASSQQGYEQYF.

The V call is TRBV28, the J call TRBJ1-1; 7 bases fit TRBD1. V shed 2 bases, J shed 5 bases, and the junction held 8 bases outside the gene matches. The germline V gene has CDR1 MDHEN and CDR2 SYDVKM. This CDR3 region has 15 residues. The CDR3 sequence is CASSLRDRGQTEAFF. CDR3 bases: TGTGCCAGCAGTTTACGCGATAGGGGGCAGACTGAAGCTTTCTTT.

The chain has TRBV5-1 and TRBJ1-2; D is ambiguous. V lost 4 bases, J lost 2 bases, and 9 bases lay in between. Germline V gene lookup returns CDR1 SGHRS and CDR2 YFSETQ. This CDR3 is 13 amino acids long. The CDR3 reads CASSIDNNYGYTF. CDR3 sequence (DNA): TGCGCCAGCAGCATAGACAACAACTATGGCTACACCTTC.

The rearrangement links TRBV19 to TRBJ2-3; D ambiguous. V was shortened by 3 bases and J by 2 bases, with 15 bases between the two germline ends. This CDR3 region has 16 residues. Germline V lookup: CDR1 LNHDA, CDR2 SQIVND (reference sequence). The chain's CDR3 is CASSMGARPNTDTQYF. The CDR3 DNA reads as TGTGCCAGTAGTATGGGCGCGAGACCAAACACAGATACGCAGTATTTT.

The CDR3 spells CASSVGAGGNQPQHF. In nucleotides, the CDR3 is TGTGCCAGCAGCGTAGGAGCAGGAGGGAATCAGCCCCAGCATTTT. The J gene is TRBJ1-5, the V gene TRBV9; no firm D call. Germline V gene sequence: CDR1 SGDLS, CDR2 YYNGEE. The V gene lost 0 bases and the J gene lost 4 bases, with 11 bases spanning the gap. The CDR3 runs 15 residues.

The chain uses TRBV7-9 and TRBJ2-3; 11 nucleotides line up with TRBD2. This CDR3 spans 18 amino acids. Germline assignment: CDR1 SEHNR and CDR2 FQNEAQ (reference sequence). The ends lost 2 bases at V and 3 bases at J; junction bases unmatched: 10. The CDR3 loop is CASSLKFRLAGRTDTQYF. The DNA for the CDR3 is TGTGCCAGCAGCTTAAAATTCAGACTAGCGGGAAGGACAGATACGCAGTATTTT.

The gene calls are TRBV5-1 and TRBJ2-3; 11 bases fit TRBD2. Trimming cost V 0 bases and J 0 bases; bases outside gene matches: 0. The germline V gene encodes CDR1 SGHRS and CDR2 YFSETQ. The CDR3 contains 16 residues. The CDR3 DNA reads TGCGCCAGCAGCTTGGGGACTAGCGGGAGCACAGATACGCAGTATTTT. As protein: CASSLGTSGSTDTQYF.

The rearrangement links TRBV6-1 to TRBJ1-5; D is possibly TRBD1 (5 bases). CDR1 MNHNS and CDR2 SASEGT come from the germline V gene. CDR3 length: 15 amino acids. Trimming took off 1 base at V and 3 bases at J, with 10 bases between the two ends. The CDR3 DNA sequence: TGTGCCAGCAGTGAAGTAGGCAGGGACAATCAGCCCCAGCATTTT. Its protein product is CASSEVGRDNQPQHF.

V usage is TRBV3-1 (or the pseudogene TRBV3-2) and J usage is TRBJ2-5, with TRBD2 identical over 10 bases. CDR1 LGHDT and CDR2 YNNKEL come from the germline V gene (reference sequence). The V gene end was trimmed by 2 bases and the J gene end by 5 bases; junction bases not matched to a gene: 11. The CDR3 has 17 amino acids. CDR3 loop: CASSQSAGGTTHETQYF. The CDR3 bases are TGTGCCAGCAGCCAATCAGCGGGAGGGACTACCCACGAGACCCAGTACTTC.

The chain employs TRBV27 and TRBJ1-1, with TRBD1 identical over 10 bases. V lost 6 bases and J lost 3; bases outside the gene matches: 10. This CDR3 is built from 16 residues. Germline V gives CDR1 MNHEY, CDR2 SMNVEV (reference sequence). CDR3 bases: TGTGCCAGCAGCCATTTACCCGGGACAGGGGACACTGAAGCTTTCTTT. Protein: CASSHLPGTGDTEAFF.

The gene calls are TRBV29-1 and TRBJ2-1; D not resolved. The CDR3 spans 15 residues. The germline gives CDR1 SQVTM, CDR2 ANQGSEA. V dropped 0 bases and J dropped 7 bases, with 16 bases sitting between them. The CDR3 bases are TGCAGCGTTGAAGATCAGGCCAGAAGTCTAAATGAGCAGTTCTTC. This sequence encodes CSVEDQARSLNEQFF.

The gene calls are TRBV28 and TRBJ2-7, with D possibly matching TRBD2 (6 bases). Looked up from germline, CDR1 is MDHEN and CDR2 is SYDVKM. The V end lost 6 bases, the J end lost 2 bases, and 17 bases lay between the germline ends. The length of the CDR3 is 15 residues. The chain's CDR3 is CASSLPQGLPYEQYF. In nucleotides, the CDR3 is TGTGCCAGCAGCCTACCCCAGGGACTTCCCTACGAGCAGTACTTC.

The chain carries TRBV5-1 and TRBJ2-5, with 10 bases identical to TRBD1. Looked up from germline, CDR1 is SGHRS and CDR2 is YFSETQ. The length of the CDR3 is 17 residues. The V and J ends lost 4 bases and 5 bases, in that order; junction bases with no gene match: 14. The CDR3 reads CASSTSPGTGAGETQYF. The CDR3 nucleotides are TGCGCCAGCAGCACCTCACCGGGGACAGGGGCGGGGGAGACCCAGTACTTC.